This entry lists 28 T cell receptor beta chains sequenced from one sample in a study of T cell responses to AZD1222 COVID-19 vaccine. Some clones are missing from TCRdb's copy, which holds only in-frame ones; the method was immunoSEQ multiplex PCR. The sample lists roughly 120,000 clones, around 85% occurring once. Material: peripheral blood, obtained 28 days after the second AZD1222 dose. These receptor sequences come from an adult who received the AZD1222 COVID-19 vaccine.

The rearrangement links TRBV4-1 to TRBJ1-1, with D possibly TRBD1 on 5 matching bases. Germline values: CDR1 MGHRA, CDR2 YSYEKL. This CDR3 contains 15 residues. V lost 1 base and J lost 7, with 16 bases in between. The CDR3 coding sequence is TGCGCCAGCAGCCAAGGTCCTTTGCCGCAGGGTGAAGCTTTCTTT. Amino acid sequence: CASSQGPLPQGEAFF.

Only a few counts were recorded for this clone. The chain joins TRBV5-4 to TRBJ2-3, with 7 bases lining up with TRBD1. Germline lookup yields CDR1 SGHNT and CDR2 YYREEE (reference sequence). The ends lost 2 bases at V and 4 bases at J; junction bases unmatched: 7. This CDR3 is 15 amino acids long. The DNA for the CDR3 is TGTGCCAGCAGCTTTAAGACAGGGCGGGCAGATACGCAGTATTTT. As protein: CASSFKTGRADTQYF.

As DNA, the CDR3 is TGTGCCAGCAGCCAAGACCCCGGGACGAACACTGAAGCTTTCTTT. Translation: CASSQDPGTNTEAFF. V and J are TRBV4-2 and TRBJ1-1, with D perhaps TRBD1 (5 bases). Trimming removed 0 bases from V and 1 base from J, with 9 bases in between. The CDR3 runs 15 residues. Germline values: CDR1 LGHNA, CDR2 YNFKEQ.

To note about this clone: The sample holds other DNA sequences that translate to the same CDR3. The rearrangement joins TRBV20-1 to TRBJ2-7; D is unclear. The CDR3 is 11 residues long. CDR1 DFQATT and CDR2 SNEGSKA come from the germline V gene (reference sequence). With 6 bases removed from V and 3 bases from J, the gap between germline ends came to 9 bases. The CDR3 DNA is TGCAGTGCGAGACCAGGCTACGAGCAGTACTTC. Translated, it gives CSARPGYEQYF.

The rearrangement uses TRBV6-5 and TRBJ2-2, with 9 bases fitting TRBD2. CDR1 MNHEY and CDR2 SVGAGI come from the germline V gene. The CDR3 totals 16 residues. With V trimmed by 1 base and J by 4 bases, 4 bases remained unmatched. The CDR3: CASSYFKRGATGELFF. The DNA of the CDR3 is TGTGCCAGCAGTTACTTTAAGCGGGGGGCCACCGGGGAGCTGTTTTTT.

The CDR3, as DNA: TGTGCCAGCAGCTTAAGTTGGTCCAATGAGCAGTTCTTC. It yields the protein CASSLSWSNEQFF. This chain uses TRBV7-2 with TRBJ2-1; D remains ambiguous. Between the trimmed V and J ends, which lost 2 bases and 6 bases, there was a span of 8 bases. This CDR3 contains 13 residues. Germline values: CDR1 SGHTA, CDR2 FQGNSA.

The gene calls are TRBV5-4 and TRBJ2-1; 7 bases map to TRBD2. V shed 4 bases, J shed 0 bases, and the junction held 1 base outside the gene matches. The CDR3 is made up of 14 amino acids. CDR1 SGHNT and CDR2 YYREEE come from the germline V gene (reference sequence). Here the CDR3 DNA reads TGTGCCAGCAGCCCGGGGGGCTCCTACAATGAGCAGTTCTTC. It specifies CASSPGGSYNEQFF.

The CDR3: CASSAISGTGWTGELFF. The CDR3 bases are TGTGCCAGCAGCGCCATCTCCGGGACAGGGTGGACCGGGGAGCTGTTTTTT. The chain couples TRBV7-3 to TRBJ2-2, with 9 bases matching TRBD1. The CDR3 totals 17 residues. Unmatched junction bases numbered 12, after V lost 5 bases and J lost 5 bases. The germline CDR1 and CDR2 sequences are SGHTA and FQGTGA.

The chain links TRBV5-1 to TRBJ2-1, with TRBD1 identical over 10 bases. Germline CDR1 reads SGHRS; CDR2 reads YFSETQ. CDR3 length equals 15 residues. V lost 4 bases and J lost 8; bases outside the gene matches: 9. This CDR3 reads CASSAFDRGHDEQFF. As DNA, the CDR3 is TGCGCCAGCAGCGCCTTTGACAGGGGGCACGATGAGCAGTTCTTC.

This clone was observed once. The J gene is TRBJ2-3, the V gene TRBV5-1, with D possibly called TRBD1 or TRBD2 (5 bases each). CDR1 is SGHRS, CDR2 YFSETQ, per germline. Trimming took off 3 bases at V and 2 bases at J, with 16 bases between the two ends. The CDR3 sequence is 16 residues long. In DNA, the CDR3 is TGCGCCAGCAGCTCGTCGCTGGGGACCAACACAGATACGCAGTATTTT. Amino acid sequence: CASSSSLGTNTDTQYF.

This chain joins TRBV30 and TRBJ1-5; tentatively, D is TRBD1 (5 bases). CDR1 and CDR2 (germline): GTSNPN, SVGIG (reference sequence). The CDR3 spans 15 residues. V was shortened by 1 base and J by 6 bases, with 16 bases between the two germline ends. The DNA of the CDR3 is TGTGCCTGGAGTGGCTCCGAAAGGGGCCGTCAGCCCCAGCATTTT. Its protein product is CAWSGSERGRQPQHF.

The chain couples TRBV19 to TRBJ1-1; D is perhaps TRBD1 (5 bases). The V gene lost 5 bases and the J gene lost 4 bases, with 20 bases spanning the gap. This CDR3 region has 16 residues. Germline CDR1 is LNHDA and CDR2 is SQIVND (reference sequence). The CDR3 coding sequence is TGTGCCAGTAGTTCGGCGGGGCACTCCGGGGGCACTGAAGCTTTCTTT. Translation gives CASSSAGHSGGTEAFF.

The gene calls are TRBV9 and TRBJ1-2; TRBD1 matches 9 bases. The CDR3 length is 16 residues. Unmatched junction bases numbered 8, after V lost 1 base and J lost 4 bases. Germline V gene data show CDR1 as SGDLS and CDR2 as YYNGEE. This CDR3 is CASSVRDRVGSYGYTF. In nucleotides, the CDR3 is TGTGCCAGCAGCGTAAGGGACAGGGTCGGAAGCTATGGCTACACCTTC. Full variable domain (rest looked up from reference TRBV9 and TRBJ1-2): DSGVTQTPKHLITATGQRVTLRCSPRSGDLSVYWYQQSLDQGLQFLIQYYNGEERAKGNILERFSAQQFPDLHSELNLSSLELGDSALYFCASSVRDRVGSYGYTFGSGTRLTVV.

The chain joins TRBV6-1 to TRBJ2-7; D is tentatively TRBD1 or TRBD2 (5 bases each). Germline V lookup: CDR1 MNHNS, CDR2 SASEGT. The CDR3 is made up of 13 amino acids. Deletions cut 6 bases from V and 2 bases from J, with 11 bases between. The CDR3 is CASRGTETYEQYF. The CDR3 DNA reads as TGTGCCAGCAGGGGGACGGAGACCTACGAGCAGTACTTC.

V gene TRBV3-1 (or the pseudogene TRBV3-2) combines with J gene TRBJ2-6; unclear D gene. The V gene's germline CDR1 is LGHDT and CDR2 YNNKEL (reference sequence). This CDR3 is built from 14 residues. Trimming shortened V by 0 bases and J by 4 bases, and 4 bases separated the two germline ends. CDR3 sequence: CASSQDSGANVLTF. The CDR3 DNA reads TGTGCCAGCAGCCAAGACTCCGGGGCCAACGTCCTGACTTTC.

The sample holds one count of this clone. The J gene is TRBJ1-2, the V gene TRBV5-8; D remains ambiguous. Trimming stripped 0 bases from V and 0 bases from J, with 6 bases between. Germline assignment: CDR1 SGHTS and CDR2 YDEGEE. The length of the CDR3 is 14 residues. As DNA, the CDR3 is TGTGCCAGCAGCTTGGCCAGAGCTAACTATGGCTACACCTTC. It encodes CASSLARANYGYTF.

Written as DNA, the CDR3 is TGTGCCAGCAGTTGGGCTGGAGCGGGGATGAAAGAGACCCAGTACTTC. Its translation is CASSWAGAGMKETQYF. The rearrangement joins TRBV6-6 to TRBJ2-5; 7 nucleotides line up with TRBD2. V was pared by 4 bases and J by 3 bases, with 11 bases of the junction left unmatched. There are 16 residues in the CDR3. The germline gives CDR1 MNHNY, CDR2 SVGAGI (reference sequence).

The gene calls are TRBV7-2 and TRBJ2-7; D ambiguous. From germline, CDR1 is SGHTA and CDR2 FQGNSA. The V gene lost 8 bases and the J gene lost 1 base, with 18 bases spanning the gap. The CDR3 is 15 residues long. The chain's CDR3 is CASVSGGMGSYEQYF. The CDR3 coding sequence is TGTGCCAGCGTTAGTGGCGGCATGGGGTCCTACGAGCAGTACTTC.

The CDR3: CAWSVPRRANYGYTF. The CDR3 nucleotides read TGTGCCTGGAGTGTTCCCAGGCGAGCTAACTATGGCTACACCTTC. The chain joins TRBV30 to TRBJ1-2; D remains unclear. Germline V gives CDR1 GTSNPN, CDR2 SVGIG (reference sequence). The CDR3 covers 15 residues. Between the trimmed V and J ends, which lost 0 bases and 0 bases, there was a span of 11 bases. The whole variable domain, filled in from reference TRBV30 and TRBJ1-2, reads SQTIHQWPATLVQPVGSPLSLECTVEGTSNPNLYWYRQAAGRGLQLLFYSVGIGQISSEVPQNLSASRPQDRQFILSSKKLLLSDSGFYLCAWSVPRRANYGYTFGSGTRLTVV.

The genes are TRBV29-1 and TRBJ2-7; no clear D gene. The CDR3 has 11 amino acids. Germline lookup yields CDR1 SQVTM and CDR2 ANQGSEA. Trimming left V 4 bases short and J 2 bases short, with 6 bases between. CDR3 sequence reads: CSVASTYEQYF. CDR3 in DNA: TGCAGCGTTGCCAGCACCTACGAGCAGTACTTC.

J is TRBJ1-4 and V is TRBV7-9, with a tentative D call TRBD1 (5 bases). Trimming removed 5 bases at V and 7 bases at J, with 20 bases between. The CDR3 extends over 16 amino acids. Germline CDR1 SEHNR, CDR2 FQNEAQ (reference sequence). CDR3 DNA sequence: TGTGCCAGCAGCGGAGCTTCAGGGTTTCCACGTGAAAAACTGTTTTTT. As protein: CASSGASGFPREKLFF.

The chain links TRBV9 to TRBJ1-3, with a weak D call TRBD1 (6 bases). V gave up 2 bases and J gave up 1 base, with 10 bases separating them. Germline loops: CDR1 SGDLS, CDR2 YYNGEE. This CDR3 comprises 15 residues. The CDR3 here is CASSVGTPSGNTIYF. The DNA for the CDR3 is TGTGCCAGCAGCGTCGGGACACCTTCTGGAAACACCATATATTTT.

This sequence joins TRBV3-1 (or the pseudogene TRBV3-2) and TRBJ1-1; D gene uncertain. The CDR3 contains 13 residues. V was trimmed by 1 base and J by 4 bases, leaving 7 bases between them. Germline loops: CDR1 LGHDT, CDR2 YNNKEL (reference sequence). The CDR3 is CASSQVPGTEAFF. CDR3 bases: TGTGCCAGCAGCCAAGTACCGGGCACTGAAGCTTTCTTT.

The CDR3 sequence: CASSRTGRENIQYF. Written as DNA, the CDR3 is TGTGCCAGCAGTCGGACAGGGCGCGAAAACATTCAGTACTTC. The chain recombines TRBV6-5 with TRBJ2-4, with 8 bases identical to TRBD1. The V segment lost 5 bases and the J segment 5 bases; nucleotides outside the gene matches: 5. Germline CDR1 MNHEY, CDR2 SVGAGI. The CDR3 loop spans 14 amino acids.

The rearrangement uses TRBV19 and TRBJ1-2; 9 bases are shared with TRBD1. The CDR3 runs to 15 residues. Per germline, CDR1 LNHDA and CDR2 SQIVND (reference sequence). J gave up 6 bases and V 5 bases, and 10 bases lay outside the gene matches. CDR3 sequence reads: CASSLSGTGLDGYTF. DNA of the CDR3: TGTGCCAGTAGTTTATCCGGGACAGGGTTGGATGGCTACACCTTC.

The V call is TRBV27, the J call TRBJ1-6; 8 nucleotides match TRBD1. V shed 4 bases, J shed 0 bases, and the junction held 8 bases outside the gene matches. Germline assignment: CDR1 MNHEY and CDR2 SMNVEV (reference sequence). The CDR3 loop spans 18 amino acids. The CDR3, as DNA: TGTGCCAGCAGTTCAAGACAGGGGATAAGCTCCTATAATTCACCCCTCCACTTT. It translates to CASSSRQGISSYNSPLHF.

Notes on this clone: The same CDR3 can be traced to other DNA sequences in this sample. The genes are TRBV6-5 and TRBJ1-1, with D possibly being TRBD1 (5 bases). From germline, CDR1 is MNHEY and CDR2 SVGAGI. Trimming cost V 5 bases and J 5 bases, with 12 bases left between them. The CDR3 is 13 amino acids. CDR3 in DNA: TGTGCCAGCAGTCTCCAGGGTTGGACTGAAGCTTTCTTT. As protein: CASSLQGWTEAFF.

The chain couples TRBV4-3 to TRBJ2-1; 10 bases are shared with TRBD1. The CDR3 has 14 amino acids. J lost 5 bases, V lost 3 bases, and 1 base had no gene match. Germline V gives CDR1 LGHNA, CDR2 YSLEER. In nucleotides, the CDR3 is TGCGCCAGCAGCCAGGGACAGGGGCACAATGAGCAGTTCTTC. This codes for CASSQGQGHNEQFF.